This TCR beta chain came from a study of T cell responses to AZD1222 COVID-19 vaccine. Study-wide context: Doses given second, at about 4 or about 12 weeks, were pooled.

Libraries were prepared by immunoSEQ multiplex PCR; TCRdb keeps only in-frame clonotypes and omits some of them. Among 180,000 or so clones listed, 94% were seen once. The germline V gene has CDR1 MNHEY and CDR2 SMNVEV (reference sequence). Deletions cut 1 base from V and 8 bases from J, with 11 bases between. The CDR3 has 14 amino acids. The sequence derives from an adult in good health. The starting material was peripheral blood, obtained on day 0 of AZD1222 vaccination. The chain carries TRBV27 and TRBJ2-2, with D unresolved. In DNA, the CDR3 is TGTGCCAGCAGTTTATGGGCCTCGGGTGGGGAGCTGTTTTTT. It yields the protein CASSLWASGGELFF.